The 2 T cell receptor beta chains below were found in one sample sequenced in a study of blood T cell repertoires in COVID-19. Some clones are missing from TCRdb's copy, which holds only in-frame ones; the method was immunoSEQ multiplex PCR. Of roughly 170,000 clones in the sample, more than 75% were seen once. Sequencing was done on a sample of peripheral blood. The receptors come from a woman aged 70-85 years with COVID-19, enrolled during active disease.

Regarding this clone: This sample includes further DNA sequences coding for the same CDR3. The CDR3: CASSLLSYEQYF. Written as DNA, the CDR3 is TGTGCCAGCAGTTTATTATCTTACGAGCAGTACTTC. V gene TRBV28 combines with J gene TRBJ2-7; D call uncertain. Per germline, CDR1 MDHEN and CDR2 SYDVKM. This CDR3 has 12 residues. Trimming took 1 base from V and 4 from J, leaving 5 bases between them.

This chain joins TRBV12-3 or TRBV12-4 and TRBJ2-7; the match to TRBD1 covers 7 bases. J was trimmed by 7 bases and V by 5 bases; bases with no gene match: 5. The CDR3 runs 12 residues. The CDR3 DNA is TGTGCCAGCAGTCGGACAGGATTAGAGCAGTACTTC. It encodes CASSRTGLEQYF.